These T cell receptor beta chains were read from a single sample in a study of T cell changes during pregnancy in multiple sclerosis. Clones were sequenced by immunoSEQ multiplex PCR, and TCRdb holds only the in-frame ones, with some missing. The sample has some 44,000 clones; 80% to 95% are singletons. The source was CD4+ T cells from peripheral blood mononuclear cells, collected before pregnancy. The receptors stem from a female donor with multiple sclerosis, enrolled in a pregnancy study. Each CDR3 is given with its conserved first and last residue. A D gene is named only where the DNA matches it firmly. The size entry is marked missing in some rows and otherwise reads once, few, many or a size class.

clone size: -; V gene: TRBV2; J gene: TRBJ1-6; D gene: -; CDR3 DNA: TGTGCCAGCAGTCTTCGACAGGCCTATAATTCACCCCTCCACTTT; CDR3 protein: CASSLRQAYNSPLHF
clone size: -; V gene: TRBV6-1; J gene: TRBJ1-3; D gene: -; CDR3 DNA: TGTGCCAGCAGTGAAGTTCTGTTTAGGGGCAGCTTCAGCTCTGGAAACACCATATATTTT; CDR3 protein: CASSEVLFRGSFSSGNTIYF
clone size: -; V gene: TRBV18; J gene: TRBJ1-3; D gene: -; CDR3 DNA: TGTGCCAGCTCACCACTAGCCATTGCGGGAAACACCATATATTTT; CDR3 protein: CASSPLAIAGNTIYF
clone size: -; V gene: TRBV28; J gene: TRBJ1-5; D gene: TRBD1; CDR3 DNA: TGTGCCAGCAGTTTATGGGGACAGGGACAGCCCCAGCATTTT; CDR3 protein: CASSLWGQGQPQHF
clone size: -; V gene: TRBV2; J gene: TRBJ2-5; D gene: -; CDR3 DNA: TGTGCCAGCAGTGACCGGGCGGGTCTCGGAGAGACCCAGTACTTC; CDR3 protein: CASSDRAGLGETQYF
clone size: -; V gene: TRBV6-1; J gene: TRBJ2-1; D gene: -; CDR3 DNA: TGTGCCAGCAGGGAGGACGCCTCCTACAATGAGCAGTTCTTC; CDR3 protein: CASREDASYNEQFF
clone size: -; V gene: TRBV27; J gene: TRBJ1-4; D gene: -; CDR3 DNA: TGTGCCAGCAGTTCCGGACTCCGTCGTGAACTGTTTTTT; CDR3 protein: CASSSGLRRELFF
clone size: -; V gene: TRBV2; J gene: TRBJ2-1; D gene: -; CDR3 DNA: TGTGCCAGCAAACCGGGATTGGGGGGAACTAATGAGCAGTTCTTC; CDR3 protein: CASKPGLGGTNEQFF
clone size: -; V gene: TRBV7-3; J gene: TRBJ2-2; D gene: TRBD2; CDR3 DNA: TGTGCCAGCAGACCTGGGACTAGCGGGAACACCGGGGAGCTGTTTTTT; CDR3 protein: CASRPGTSGNTGELFF
clone size: -; V gene: TRBV15; J gene: TRBJ2-7; D gene: TRBD1; CDR3 DNA: TGTGCCACCAGCGTTGGGACAGGGGGAAACTACGAGCAGTACTTC; CDR3 protein: CATSVGTGGNYEQYF
clone size: -; V gene: TRBV30; J gene: TRBJ2-3; D gene: TRBD2; CDR3 DNA: TGTGCCTGGAGTCCATTAGGACTAGCGGAAGATACGCAGTATTTT; CDR3 protein: CAWSPLGLAEDTQYF
clone size: -; V gene: TRBV29-1; J gene: TRBJ2-2; D gene: TRBD2; CDR3 DNA: TGCAGCGTCGCCAGCGGGAGTAGGAACACCGGGGAGCTGTTTTTT; CDR3 protein: CSVASGSRNTGELFF
clone size: -; V gene: TRBV19; J gene: TRBJ1-5; D gene: -; CDR3 DNA: TGTGCCAGTAGCCTAGGACAGTCTGGCAATCAGCCCCAGCATTTT; CDR3 protein: CASSLGQSGNQPQHF
clone size: -; V gene: TRBV6-4; J gene: TRBJ2-2; D gene: -; CDR3 DNA: TGTGCCAGCAGTGCGGAGGCAAAGACTTCCGCGAACACCGGGGAGCTGTTTTTT; CDR3 protein: CASSAEAKTSANTGELFF
clone size: -; V gene: TRBV7-2; J gene: TRBJ2-4; D gene: TRBD1; CDR3 DNA: TGTGCCAGCGGACAGGTCAAAAACATTCAGTACTTC; CDR3 protein: CASGQVKNIQYF
clone size: -; V gene: TRBV6-1; J gene: TRBJ1-1; D gene: TRBD1; CDR3 DNA: TGTGCCAGCAGTGCGTGGGACAGATCGACAGGGCGCACTGAAGCTTTCTTT; CDR3 protein: CASSAWDRSTGRTEAFF
clone size: -; V gene: TRBV7-3; J gene: TRBJ2-3; D gene: -; CDR3 DNA: TGTGCCAGCAGCTTAATTAGGGCAGGGGACGATACGCAGTATTTT; CDR3 protein: CASSLIRAGDDTQYF
clone size: -; V gene: TRBV7-2; J gene: TRBJ1-1; D gene: TRBD1; CDR3 DNA: TGTGCCAGCAGCTTAGGTTGGGGACAGGGCGTGAAGAACACTGAAGCTTTCTTT; CDR3 protein: CASSLGWGQGVKNTEAFF
clone size: -; V gene: TRBV15; J gene: TRBJ1-5; D gene: -; CDR3 DNA: TGTGCCACCAGCGGAAGGCTGGGGGGACCGATTTTTTTT; CDR3 protein: CATSGRLGGPIFF
clone size: once; V gene: TRBV28; J gene: TRBJ1-4; D gene: -; CDR3 DNA: TGTGCCAGCAGTTTATCGCCAGGGAATGAAAAACTGTTTTTT; CDR3 protein: CASSLSPGNEKLFF
clone size: -; V gene: TRBV28; J gene: TRBJ2-7; D gene: TRBD2; CDR3 DNA: TGTGCCAGTGGGGGGGTGACCCCATACGAGCAGTACTTC; CDR3 protein: CASGGVTPYEQYF
clone size: -; V gene: TRBV5-5; J gene: TRBJ2-5; D gene: TRBD2; CDR3 DNA: TGTGCCAGCAGCTGGGGACTAGCGGAGACCCAGTACTTC; CDR3 protein: CASSWGLAETQYF
clone size: -; V gene: TRBV6-1; J gene: TRBJ2-3; D gene: -; CDR3 DNA: TGTGCCAGCAGTTTCCGACAGTGGTACACAGATACGCAGTATTTT; CDR3 protein: CASSFRQWYTDTQYF
clone size: -; V gene: TRBV18; J gene: TRBJ2-3; D gene: TRBD2; CDR3 DNA: TGTGCCAGCTCACCGAGGCGGGAGGGGACAGATACGCAGTATTTT; CDR3 protein: CASSPRREGTDTQYF
clone size: -; V gene: TRBV10-2; J gene: TRBJ2-3; D gene: TRBD2; CDR3 DNA: TGCGCCACAGAGCGGGGGAGCACAGATACGCAGTATTTT; CDR3 protein: CATERGSTDTQYF
clone size: -; V gene: TRBV5-1; J gene: TRBJ2-3; D gene: -; CDR3 DNA: TGCGCCAGCAGCTTGGGTGGGCACACAGATACGCAGTATTTT; CDR3 protein: CASSLGGHTDTQYF
clone size: -; V gene: TRBV28; J gene: TRBJ2-7; D gene: TRBD1; CDR3 DNA: TGTGCCAGCAGTTTATCACCTGGGACAGGTCCATCCTACGAGCAGTACTTC; CDR3 protein: CASSLSPGTGPSYEQYF
clone size: -; V gene: TRBV7-9; J gene: TRBJ1-1; D gene: -; CDR3 DNA: TGTGCCAGCAGTTTAACATCAGGGAAGGGCACTGAAGCTTTCTTT; CDR3 protein: CASSLTSGKGTEAFF
clone size: -; V gene: TRBV5-1; J gene: TRBJ2-1; D gene: -; CDR3 DNA: TGCGCCAGCAGCTTGGATCAGGGTAAACACAATGAGCAGTTCTTC; CDR3 protein: CASSLDQGKHNEQFF
clone size: -; V gene: TRBV7-6; J gene: TRBJ2-7; D gene: -; CDR3 DNA: TGTGCCAGCAGCTCCAGGGGGGACGAGCAGTACTTC; CDR3 protein: CASSSRGDEQYF
clone size: -; V gene: TRBV11-2; J gene: TRBJ1-2; D gene: -; CDR3 DNA: TGTGCCAGCAGCTTGTGGGGAGTAGGTGGTGGCTACACCTTC; CDR3 protein: CASSLWGVGGGYTF
clone size: -; V gene: TRBV9; J gene: TRBJ1-2; D gene: TRBD1; CDR3 DNA: TGTGCCAGCAGCGCTAGGTCGGGACAGGGTAACTATGGCTACACCTTC; CDR3 protein: CASSARSGQGNYGYTF
clone size: -; V gene: TRBV6-6; J gene: TRBJ2-3; D gene: -; CDR3 DNA: TGTGCCAGCAATCGACGGGTATCCTCAGATACGCAGTATTTT; CDR3 protein: CASNRRVSSDTQYF
clone size: -; V gene: TRBV28; J gene: TRBJ1-3; D gene: TRBD1; CDR3 DNA: TGTGCCAGCAGTTTTTTGGACAGGGCGATTTCTGGAAACACCATATATTTT; CDR3 protein: CASSFLDRAISGNTIYF
clone size: once; V gene: TRBV6-1; J gene: TRBJ2-2; D gene: TRBD2; CDR3 DNA: TGTGCCAGCAGTGAAGGACTAGCGGGAGGGCCCACCGGGGAGCTGTTTTTT; CDR3 protein: CASSEGLAGGPTGELFF
clone size: few; V gene: TRBV7-2; J gene: TRBJ2-7; D gene: -; CDR3 DNA: TGTGCCAGCAGCCTAGCCGGGAACTACGAGCAGTACTTC; CDR3 protein: CASSLAGNYEQYF
clone size: -; V gene: TRBV5-1; J gene: TRBJ1-4; D gene: -; CDR3 DNA: TGCGCCAGCAGCTTGGGACAAAGATCCGCAACTAATGAAAAACTGTTTTTT; CDR3 protein: CASSLGQRSATNEKLFF
clone size: -; V gene: TRBV7-7; J gene: TRBJ2-1; D gene: TRBD2; CDR3 DNA: TGTGCCAGCAGCTTGGGGACTAGCGGGGCTAATGAGCAGTTCTTC; CDR3 protein: CASSLGTSGANEQFF
clone size: once; V gene: TRBV9; J gene: TRBJ1-6; D gene: -; CDR3 DNA: TGTGCCAGCAGCGTAGATTCAGGGGTCTATAATTCACCCCTCCACTTT; CDR3 protein: CASSVDSGVYNSPLHF
clone size: -; V gene: TRBV10-3; J gene: TRBJ2-2; D gene: -; CDR3 DNA: TGTGCCATCAGTGAGCAGCAGGTTTCCGCCGGGGAGCTGTTTTTT; CDR3 protein: CAISEQQVSAGELFF
clone size: -; V gene: TRBV2; J gene: TRBJ1-1; D gene: -; CDR3 DNA: TGTGCCAGCAATACGGACACGGCCTTTCTAGAAGCTTTCTTT; CDR3 protein: CASNTDTAFLEAFF
clone size: -; V gene: TRBV28; J gene: TRBJ1-4; D gene: -; CDR3 DNA: TGTGCCAGCAGTCCCACAGGGCAAAAGGCAGGCGAAAAACTGTTTTTT; CDR3 protein: CASSPTGQKAGEKLFF
clone size: -; V gene: TRBV5-1; J gene: TRBJ2-1; D gene: -; CDR3 DNA: TGCGCCAGCAGCTTGGAGACCCTTGGGAGTGAGCAGTTCTTC; CDR3 protein: CASSLETLGSEQFF
clone size: -; V gene: TRBV9; J gene: TRBJ1-5; D gene: TRBD1; CDR3 DNA: TGTGCCAGCAGCTCGGGGGACAGGACCGGGGGGTCACCCCAGCATTTT; CDR3 protein: CASSSGDRTGGSPQHF
clone size: -; V gene: TRBV6-5; J gene: TRBJ2-3; D gene: TRBD1; CDR3 DNA: TGTGCCAGCAGTGAGACAGGGGGCACAGATACGCAGTATTTT; CDR3 protein: CASSETGGTDTQYF
clone size: -; V gene: TRBV6-5; J gene: TRBJ1-1; D gene: -; CDR3 DNA: TGTGCCAGCAGCAGACAGGCGATGAACACTGAAGCTTTCTTT; CDR3 protein: CASSRQAMNTEAFF
clone size: -; V gene: TRBV5-5; J gene: TRBJ2-7; D gene: TRBD2; CDR3 DNA: TGTGCCAGCAGCCTGCGGACTAGCGGGGGCTCACCCTACGAGCAGTACTTC; CDR3 protein: CASSLRTSGGSPYEQYF
clone size: -; V gene: TRBV18; J gene: TRBJ2-7; D gene: TRBD1; CDR3 DNA: TGTGCCAGCTCTCCTAAGGGGGCTGGGGAGCAGTACTTC; CDR3 protein: CASSPKGAGEQYF
clone size: -; V gene: TRBV29-1; J gene: TRBJ2-7; D gene: TRBD2; CDR3 DNA: TGCAGCGTCGTGGGACTAGCGGGAGCCCCCCCCTACGAGCAGTACTTC; CDR3 protein: CSVVGLAGAPPYEQYF
clone size: -; V gene: TRBV7-6; J gene: TRBJ1-3; D gene: -; CDR3 DNA: TGTGCCAGCAGCTTAACAGACGCTGGAAACACCATATATTTT; CDR3 protein: CASSLTDAGNTIYF
clone size: -; V gene: TRBV7-9; J gene: TRBJ2-2; D gene: TRBD2; CDR3 DNA: TGTGCCAGCAGCCCCTCCTGGGCGGGAGGCGGCGCCGGGGAGCTGTTTTTT; CDR3 protein: CASSPSWAGGGAGELFF
clone size: -; V gene: TRBV11-2; J gene: TRBJ2-4; D gene: TRBD1; CDR3 DNA: TGTGCCAGCAGCCCGGGACAGATAGCCAAAAACATTCAGTACTTC; CDR3 protein: CASSPGQIAKNIQYF
clone size: -; V gene: TRBV5-8; J gene: TRBJ2-7; D gene: -; CDR3 DNA: TGTGCCAGCAGTTATCCCGGGACTCGGCCGAGGGAGCAGTACTTC; CDR3 protein: CASSYPGTRPREQYF